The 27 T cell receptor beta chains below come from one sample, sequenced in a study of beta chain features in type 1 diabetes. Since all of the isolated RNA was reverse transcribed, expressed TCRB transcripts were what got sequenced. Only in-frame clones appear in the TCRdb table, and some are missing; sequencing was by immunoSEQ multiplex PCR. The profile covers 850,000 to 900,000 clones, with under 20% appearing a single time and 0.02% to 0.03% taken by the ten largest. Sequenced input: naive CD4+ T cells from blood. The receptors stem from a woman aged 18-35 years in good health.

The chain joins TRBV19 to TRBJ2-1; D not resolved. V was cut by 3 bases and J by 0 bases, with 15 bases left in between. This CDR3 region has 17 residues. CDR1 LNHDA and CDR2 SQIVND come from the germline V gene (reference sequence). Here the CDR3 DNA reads TGTGCCAGTAGTATTACCCATGCGGCTAGCTCCTACAATGAGCAGTTCTTC. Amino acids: CASSITHAASSYNEQFF. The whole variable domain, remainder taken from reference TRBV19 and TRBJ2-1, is DGGITQSPKYLFRKEGQNVTLSCEQNLNHDAMYWYRQDPGQGLRLIYYSQIVNDFQKGDIAEGYSVSREKKESFPLTVTSAQKNPTAFYLCASSITHAASSYNEQFFGPGTRLTVL.

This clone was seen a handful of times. CDR3 nucleotides: TGTGCCAGCAGCCCTTGGGACAGATCGAACACCGGGGAGCTGTTTTTT. Translated, it gives CASSPWDRSNTGELFF. V gene TRBV7-8 combines with J gene TRBJ2-2; 7 nucleotides line up with TRBD1. CDR1 and CDR2 from the germline V gene are SGHVS and FQNEAQ. The length of the CDR3 is 16 residues. Losses at the gene ends were 5 bases for V and 0 bases for J; bases not matched to a gene: 6.

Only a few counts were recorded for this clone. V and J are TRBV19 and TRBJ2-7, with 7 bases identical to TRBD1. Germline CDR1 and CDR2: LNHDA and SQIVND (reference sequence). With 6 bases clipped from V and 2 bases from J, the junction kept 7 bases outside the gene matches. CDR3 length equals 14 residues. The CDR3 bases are TGTGCCAGTAGCCCCCGGGACAGAGCCTACGAGCAGTACTTC. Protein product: CASSPRDRAYEQYF.

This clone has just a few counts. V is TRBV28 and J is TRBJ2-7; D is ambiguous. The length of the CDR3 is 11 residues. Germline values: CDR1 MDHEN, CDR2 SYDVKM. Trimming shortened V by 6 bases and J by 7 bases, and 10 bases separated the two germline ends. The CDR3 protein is CASRVDVEQYF. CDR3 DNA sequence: TGTGCCAGCAGAGTGGACGTTGAGCAGTACTTC.

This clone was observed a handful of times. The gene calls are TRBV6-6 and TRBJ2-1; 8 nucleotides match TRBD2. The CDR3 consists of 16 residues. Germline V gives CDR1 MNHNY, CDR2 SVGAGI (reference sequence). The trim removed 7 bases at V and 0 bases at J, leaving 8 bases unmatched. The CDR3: CASTTGGTSSYNEQFF. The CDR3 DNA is TGTGCCAGCACCACGGGAGGGACTAGCTCCTACAATGAGCAGTTCTTC.

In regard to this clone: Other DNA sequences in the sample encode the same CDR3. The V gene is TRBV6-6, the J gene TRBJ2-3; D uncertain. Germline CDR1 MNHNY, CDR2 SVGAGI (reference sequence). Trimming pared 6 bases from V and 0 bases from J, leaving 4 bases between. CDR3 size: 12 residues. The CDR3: CASRGSTDTQYF. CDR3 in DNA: TGTGCCAGCAGGGGAAGCACAGATACGCAGTATTTT.

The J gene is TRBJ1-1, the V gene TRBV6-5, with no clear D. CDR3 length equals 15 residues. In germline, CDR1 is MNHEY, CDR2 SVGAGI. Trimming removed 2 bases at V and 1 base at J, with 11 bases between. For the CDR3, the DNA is TGTGCCAGCAGTTACCAGCCACACCCGAACACTGAAGCTTTCTTT. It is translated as CASSYQPHPNTEAFF.

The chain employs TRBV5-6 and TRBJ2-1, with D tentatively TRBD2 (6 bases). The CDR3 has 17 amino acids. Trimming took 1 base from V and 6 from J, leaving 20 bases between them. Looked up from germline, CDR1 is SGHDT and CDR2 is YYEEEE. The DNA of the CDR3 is TGTGCCAGCAGCTTGTACGTCGCTAGCGAGATCGGCAATGAGCAGTTCTTC. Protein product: CASSLYVASEIGNEQFF.

The CDR3 DNA reads as TGCGCCAGCAGCCTAGGGATCTCTGGGGCCAACGTCCTGACTTTC. As protein: CASSLGISGANVLTF. The V gene is TRBV4-3, the J gene TRBJ2-6, with D uncertain. The germline V gene has CDR1 LGHNA and CDR2 YSLEER. Deletions cut 4 bases from V and 0 bases from J, with 7 bases between. The CDR3 loop spans 15 amino acids.

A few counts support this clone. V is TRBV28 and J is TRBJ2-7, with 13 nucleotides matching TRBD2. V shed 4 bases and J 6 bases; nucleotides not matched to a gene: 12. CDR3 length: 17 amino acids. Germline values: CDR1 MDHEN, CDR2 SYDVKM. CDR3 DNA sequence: TGTGCCAGCAGTTCCCCGGGAACTAGCGGGAGGGCCTCCGAGCAGTACTTC. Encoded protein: CASSSPGTSGRASEQYF.

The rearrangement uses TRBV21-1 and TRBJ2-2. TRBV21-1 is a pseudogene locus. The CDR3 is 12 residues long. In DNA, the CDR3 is TGTGCCAGCAGCCGCGACCGCGGGGAGCTGTTTTTT. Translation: CASSRDRGELFF.

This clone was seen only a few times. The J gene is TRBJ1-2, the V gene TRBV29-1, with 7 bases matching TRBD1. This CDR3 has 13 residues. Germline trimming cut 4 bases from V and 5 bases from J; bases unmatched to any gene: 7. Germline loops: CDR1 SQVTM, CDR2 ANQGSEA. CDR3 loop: CSVGGQGQYGYTF. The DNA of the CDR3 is TGCAGCGTTGGAGGGCAGGGACAGTATGGCTACACCTTC.

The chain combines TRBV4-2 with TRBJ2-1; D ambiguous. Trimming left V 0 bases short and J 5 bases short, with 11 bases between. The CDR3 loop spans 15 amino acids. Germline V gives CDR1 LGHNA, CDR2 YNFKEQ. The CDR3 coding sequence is TGTGCCAGCAGCCAAGATTTTTACGAGAACAATGAGCAGTTCTTC. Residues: CASSQDFYENNEQFF.

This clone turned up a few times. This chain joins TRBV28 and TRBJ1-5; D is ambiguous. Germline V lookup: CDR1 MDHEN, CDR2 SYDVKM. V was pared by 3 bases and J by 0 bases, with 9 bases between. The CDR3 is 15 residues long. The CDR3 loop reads CASSFPGASNQPQHF. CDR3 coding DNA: TGTGCCAGCAGTTTTCCAGGCGCTAGCAATCAGCCCCAGCATTTT.

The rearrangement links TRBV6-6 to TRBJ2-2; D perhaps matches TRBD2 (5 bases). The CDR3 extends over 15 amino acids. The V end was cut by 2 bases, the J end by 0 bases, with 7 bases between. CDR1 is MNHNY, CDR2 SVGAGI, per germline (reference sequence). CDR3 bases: TGTGCCAGCAGTTACCGGGGTGCGAACACCGGGGAGCTGTTTTTT. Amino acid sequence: CASSYRGANTGELFF.

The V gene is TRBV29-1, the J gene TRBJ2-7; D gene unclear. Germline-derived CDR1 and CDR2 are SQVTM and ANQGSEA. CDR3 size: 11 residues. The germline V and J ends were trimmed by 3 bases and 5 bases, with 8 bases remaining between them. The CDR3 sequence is CSVEGSHEQYF. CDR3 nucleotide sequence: TGCAGCGTTGAGGGGTCGCACGAGCAGTACTTC.

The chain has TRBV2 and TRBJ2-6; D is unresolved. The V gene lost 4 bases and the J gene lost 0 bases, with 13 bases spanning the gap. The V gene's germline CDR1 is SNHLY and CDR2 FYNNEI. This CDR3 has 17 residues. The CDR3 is CASSVRVRHSGANVLTF. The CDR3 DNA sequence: TGTGCCAGCAGTGTGAGAGTCAGACACTCTGGGGCCAACGTCCTGACTTTC.

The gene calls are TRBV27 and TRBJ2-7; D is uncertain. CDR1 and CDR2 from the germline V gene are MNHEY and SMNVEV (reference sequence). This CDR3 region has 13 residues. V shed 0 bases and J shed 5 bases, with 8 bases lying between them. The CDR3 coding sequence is TGTGCCAGCAGTTTATCCTGGGCGAACGAGCAGTACTTC. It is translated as CASSLSWANEQYF.

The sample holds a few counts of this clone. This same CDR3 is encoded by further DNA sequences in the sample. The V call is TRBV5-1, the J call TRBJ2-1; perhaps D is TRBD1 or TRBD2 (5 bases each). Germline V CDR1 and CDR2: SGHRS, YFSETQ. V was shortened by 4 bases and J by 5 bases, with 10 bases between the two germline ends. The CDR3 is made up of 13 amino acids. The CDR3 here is CASSLGPNNEQFF. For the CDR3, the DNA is TGCGCCAGCAGCCTGGGACCGAACAATGAGCAGTTCTTC.

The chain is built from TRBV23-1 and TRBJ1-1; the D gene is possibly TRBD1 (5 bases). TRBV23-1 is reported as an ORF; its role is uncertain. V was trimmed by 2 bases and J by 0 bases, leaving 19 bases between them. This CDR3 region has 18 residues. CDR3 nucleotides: TGCGCCAGCAGTCAAATTGCAATGAAACGGGGGATGAACACTGAAGCTTTCTTT. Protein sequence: CASSQIAMKRGMNTEAFF.

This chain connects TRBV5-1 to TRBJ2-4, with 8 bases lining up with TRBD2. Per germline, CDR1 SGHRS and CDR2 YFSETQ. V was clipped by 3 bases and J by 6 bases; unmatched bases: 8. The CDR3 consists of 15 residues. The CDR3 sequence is CASSSGLASLNIQYF. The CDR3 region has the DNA TGCGCCAGCAGCTCTGGACTAGCTTCCCTAAACATTCAGTACTTC. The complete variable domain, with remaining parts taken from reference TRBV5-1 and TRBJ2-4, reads KAGVTQTPRYLIKTRGQQVTLSCSPISGHRSVSWYQQTPGQGLQFLFEYFSETQRNKGNFPGRFSGRQFSNSRSEMNVSTLELGDSALYLCASSSGLASLNIQYFGAGTRLSVL.

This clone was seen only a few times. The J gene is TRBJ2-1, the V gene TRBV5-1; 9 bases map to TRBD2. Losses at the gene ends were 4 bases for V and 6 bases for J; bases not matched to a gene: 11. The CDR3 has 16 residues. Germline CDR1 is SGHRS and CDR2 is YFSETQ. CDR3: CASSANVAGDLNEQFF. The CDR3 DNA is TGCGCCAGCAGCGCCAATGTAGCGGGAGACCTCAATGAGCAGTTCTTC.

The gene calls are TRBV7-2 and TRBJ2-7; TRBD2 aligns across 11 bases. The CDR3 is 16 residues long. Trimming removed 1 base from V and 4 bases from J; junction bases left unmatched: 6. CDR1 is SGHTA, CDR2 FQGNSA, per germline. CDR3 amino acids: CASSLDGTSGIYEQYF. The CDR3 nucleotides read TGTGCCAGCAGCTTAGATGGGACTAGCGGAATATACGAGCAGTACTTC.

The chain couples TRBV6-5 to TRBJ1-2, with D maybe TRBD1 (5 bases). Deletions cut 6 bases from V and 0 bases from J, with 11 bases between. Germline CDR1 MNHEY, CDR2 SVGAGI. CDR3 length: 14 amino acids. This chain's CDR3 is CASSRDLANYGYTF. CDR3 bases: TGTGCCAGCAGCCGGGACTTAGCTAACTATGGCTACACCTTC.

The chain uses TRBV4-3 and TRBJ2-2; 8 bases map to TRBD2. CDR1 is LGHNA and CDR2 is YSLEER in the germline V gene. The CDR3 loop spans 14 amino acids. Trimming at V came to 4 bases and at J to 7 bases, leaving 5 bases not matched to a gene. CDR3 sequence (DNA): TGCGCCAGCAGCCCGGGGGGGATACACGGGGAGCTGTTTTTT. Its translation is CASSPGGIHGELFF.

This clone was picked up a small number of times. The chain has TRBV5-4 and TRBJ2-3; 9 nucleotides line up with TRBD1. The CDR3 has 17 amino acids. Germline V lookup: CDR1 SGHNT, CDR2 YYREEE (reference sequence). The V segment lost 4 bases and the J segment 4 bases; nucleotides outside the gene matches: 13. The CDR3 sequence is CASSPFLGQGGSDTQYF. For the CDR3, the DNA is TGTGCCAGCAGCCCGTTTCTGGGACAGGGTGGATCAGATACGCAGTATTTT.

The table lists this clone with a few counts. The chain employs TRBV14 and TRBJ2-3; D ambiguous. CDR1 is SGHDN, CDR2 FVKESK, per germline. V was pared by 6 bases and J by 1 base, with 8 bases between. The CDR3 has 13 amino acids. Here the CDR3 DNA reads TGTGCCAGCAGAGCAGCAGGCACAGATACGCAGTATTTT. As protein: CASRAAGTDTQYF. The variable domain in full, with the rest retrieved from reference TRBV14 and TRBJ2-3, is EAGVTQFPSHSVIEKGQTVTLRCDPISGHDNLYWYRRVMGKEIKFLLHFVKESKQDESGMPNNRFLAERTGGTYSTLKVQPAELEDSGVYFCASRAAGTDTQYFGPGTRLTVL.